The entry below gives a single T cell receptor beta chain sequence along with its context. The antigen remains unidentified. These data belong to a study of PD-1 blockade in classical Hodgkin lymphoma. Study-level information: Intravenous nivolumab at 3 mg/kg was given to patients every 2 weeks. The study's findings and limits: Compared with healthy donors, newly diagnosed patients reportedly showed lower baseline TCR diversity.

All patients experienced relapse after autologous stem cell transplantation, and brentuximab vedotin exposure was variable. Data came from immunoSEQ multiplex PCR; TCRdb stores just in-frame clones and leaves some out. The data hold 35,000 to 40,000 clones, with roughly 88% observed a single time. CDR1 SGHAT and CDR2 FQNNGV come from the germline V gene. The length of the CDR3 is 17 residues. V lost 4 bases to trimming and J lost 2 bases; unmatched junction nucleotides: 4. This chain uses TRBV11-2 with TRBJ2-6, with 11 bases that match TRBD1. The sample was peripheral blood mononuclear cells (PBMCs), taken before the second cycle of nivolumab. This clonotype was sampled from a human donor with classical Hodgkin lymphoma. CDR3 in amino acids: CASSSGTGGTGANVLTF. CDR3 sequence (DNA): TGTGCCAGCAGCTCGGGGACAGGGGGGACTGGGGCCAACGTCCTGACTTTC.